The 4 T cell receptor beta chains reported below all come from one sample, sequenced in a study of shared clonotypes between healthy human individuals. Sequenced by immunoSEQ multiplex PCR; TCRdb stores in-frame clones only, minus some. Among roughly 2 million clones, 85% to 95% were seen once, and the ten largest hold roughly 0.13%. Sample: naive CD4+ T cells sorted from blood. Subset specified: CD45RA+ positively selected. The receptors originated from a man aged 18 to 29 in good health.

This clone was picked up one time. The V and J genes are TRBV28 and TRBJ1-1; TRBD1 might be the D (5 bases). The germline V gene has CDR1 MDHEN and CDR2 SYDVKM. Deletions cut 7 bases from V and 5 bases from J, with 20 bases between. CDR3 size: 15 residues. This CDR3 reads CASTGWGSGETEAFF. In nucleotides, the CDR3 is TGTGCCAGCACCGGCTGGGGCAGCGGGGAAACTGAAGCTTTCTTT.

Worth noting for this clone: Other DNA sequences of this sample code for an identical CDR3. This rearrangement joins TRBV7-2 to TRBJ2-2, with no clear D. There are 13 residues in the CDR3. Germline loops: CDR1 SGHTA, CDR2 FQGNSA. The V end lost 4 bases, the J end lost 0 bases, and 3 bases lay between the germline ends. This CDR3 reads CASSSSNTGELFF. The CDR3 bases are TGTGCCAGCAGCTCTTCGAACACCGGGGAGCTGTTTTTT.

A remark on this clone: This may be a read error: a much more frequent sequence differs by one nucleotide. This sample also contains other DNA sequences that code for the same CDR3. The chain links TRBV18 to TRBJ1-1; D is unclear. This CDR3 is built from 14 residues. Germline CDR1 KGHSH, CDR2 LQKENI. CDR3 sequence (DNA): TGTGCCAGCTCACCACCCGGGCCGAACACTGAAGCCTTCTTT. It is translated as CASSPPGPNTEAFF. Together with reference TRBV18 and TRBJ1-1, the CDR3 gives the full variable domain: NAGVMQNPRHLVRRRGQEARLRCSPMKGHSHVYWYRQLPEEGLKFMVYLQKENIIDESGMPKERFSAEFPKEGPSILRIQQVVRGDSAAYFCASSPPGPNTEAFFGQGTRLTVV.

CDR3 protein: CASSPAPGGYTF. CDR3 nucleotides: TGTGCCAGCAGTCCGGCCCCGGGGGGCTACACCTTC. This chain joins TRBV6-5 and TRBJ1-2; D unclear. The CDR3 length is 12 residues. Germline values: CDR1 MNHEY, CDR2 SVGAGI. Trimming took off 5 bases at V and 8 bases at J, with 12 bases between the two ends.